The 20 T cell receptor beta chains below come from one sample, sequenced in a study of technical replicates of blood from a few donors. Assay: immunoSEQ multiplex PCR; the TCRdb copy retains only in-frame clones and omits some. Of approximately 70,000 clones in the sample, 95% to 98% were seen once. The sequenced sample consisted of T cells isolated from PBMCs. All receptors derive from a human donor in good health.

V is TRBV6-1 and J is TRBJ1-5; 9 bases line up with TRBD1. The CDR3 sequence is 17 residues long. V was pared by 2 bases and J by 3 bases, with 8 bases of the junction left unmatched. The germline gives CDR1 MNHNS, CDR2 SASEGT. The CDR3 protein is CASSETAGQGPNQPQHF. CDR3 coding DNA: TGTGCCAGCAGTGAAACGGCGGGACAGGGCCCCAATCAGCCCCAGCATTTT.

The V call is TRBV19, the J call TRBJ1-5; perhaps TRBD1 as D (6 bases). Germline-derived CDR1 and CDR2 are LNHDA and SQIVND (reference sequence). V lost 5 bases, J lost 2 bases, and 13 bases lay in between. The CDR3 runs to 15 residues. This chain's CDR3 is CASSQGLGGNQPQHF. CDR3 bases: TGTGCCAGTAGTCAGGGGCTTGGAGGCAATCAGCCCCAGCATTTT.

This clone was seen only once. The V gene is TRBV5-4, the J gene TRBJ1-1, with unresolved D. CDR3 length: 13 residues. Germline values: CDR1 SGHNT, CDR2 YYREEE (reference sequence). V was shortened by 4 bases and J by 6 bases, with 13 bases between the two germline ends. The CDR3 nucleotides read TGTGCCAGCAGCCTCAATCGGTTCGCTGAAGCTTTCTTT. Residues: CASSLNRFAEAFF.

The rearrangement links TRBV27 to TRBJ2-5, with 7 nucleotides matching TRBD2. CDR1 and CDR2 (germline): MNHEY, SMNVEV (reference sequence). V was pared by 6 bases and J by 2 bases, with 6 bases of the junction left unmatched. The CDR3 is 14 amino acids. The CDR3 sequence: CASRRGLIQETQYF. CDR3 nucleotides: TGTGCCAGCAGAAGGGGACTAATTCAAGAGACCCAGTACTTC.

This clone was counted once. This chain links TRBV28 with TRBJ2-1; D unclear. Trimming took off 4 bases at V and 4 bases at J, with 14 bases between the two ends. CDR1 MDHEN and CDR2 SYDVKM come from the germline V gene. The CDR3 sequence is 15 residues long. The CDR3 DNA reads as TGTGCCAGCAGTTCCCGCGGTTCGAGTTACAATGAGCAGTTCTTC. Amino acids: CASSSRGSSYNEQFF.

The chain employs TRBV9 and TRBJ2-1, with 16 nucleotides matching TRBD2. Germline V lookup: CDR1 SGDLS, CDR2 YYNGEE. V shed 3 bases, J shed 8 bases, and the junction held 5 bases outside the gene matches. This CDR3 has 16 residues. CDR3 nucleotide sequence: TGTGCCAGCAGCGATGGGACTAGCGGGAGGGCTCATGAGCAGTTCTTC. It is translated as CASSDGTSGRAHEQFF.

The chain uses TRBV19 and TRBJ1-5, with no clear D. Trimming pared 4 bases from V and 5 bases from J, leaving 9 bases between. In germline, CDR1 is LNHDA, CDR2 SQIVND (reference sequence). The CDR3 has 13 residues. CDR3: CASSTGPYQPQHF. The CDR3, as DNA: TGTGCCAGTAGTACCGGTCCCTATCAGCCCCAGCATTTT. Filled out from reference TRBV19 and TRBJ1-5, the complete variable domain reads DGGITQSPKYLFRKEGQNVTLSCEQNLNHDAMYWYRQDPGQGLRLIYYSQIVNDFQKGDIAEGYSVSREKKESFPLTVTSAQKNPTAFYLCASSTGPYQPQHFGDGTRLSIL.

This rearrangement joins TRBV15 to TRBJ2-5, with 10 bases identical to TRBD2. This CDR3 is 18 amino acids long. The junction had 14 bases not matched to a gene; V was cut back by 4 bases and J by 3 bases. Germline lookup yields CDR1 LNHNV and CDR2 YYDKDF (reference sequence). CDR3 DNA: TGTGCCACCAGCACCTCCAGGGACCCTAGCGGGAGAGAAGAGACCCAGTACTTC. Its protein product is CATSTSRDPSGREETQYF.

The J gene is TRBJ1-5, the V gene TRBV28; D is undetermined. V was pared by 7 bases and J by 0 bases, with 4 bases between. CDR1 and CDR2 from the germline V gene are MDHEN and SYDVKM. The length of the CDR3 is 12 residues. CDR3 sequence (DNA): TGTGCCAGCAACGGTAGCAATCAGCCCCAGCATTTT. Amino acids: CASNGSNQPQHF.

This sequence joins TRBV6-6 and TRBJ1-1; D perhaps matches TRBD1 (6 bases). Germline V gene data show CDR1 as MNHNY and CDR2 as SVGAGI (reference sequence). This CDR3 is built from 13 residues. Trimming took 5 bases from V and 2 from J, leaving 9 bases between them. The CDR3 nucleotides read TGTGCCAGCAGTCGGACAGTTAACACTGAAGCTTTCTTT. Translation: CASSRTVNTEAFF.

The sample holds a few counts of this clone. This rearrangement joins TRBV4-1 to TRBJ1-1; perhaps TRBD1 as D (5 bases). CDR3 length: 15 residues. V was shortened by 0 bases and J by 1 base, with 9 bases between the two germline ends. Germline V lookup: CDR1 MGHRA, CDR2 YSYEKL. The CDR3 region is CASSQEVQGNTEAFF. The CDR3 DNA follows: TGCGCCAGCAGCCAAGAAGTCCAGGGGAACACTGAAGCTTTCTTT.

This clone was counted once. The chain links TRBV7-3 to TRBJ1-2; TRBD1 matches at 11 bases. Germline lookup yields CDR1 SGHTA and CDR2 FQGTGA. The CDR3 totals 14 residues. V gave up 10 bases and J gave up 8 bases; unmatched junction bases: 12. CDR3 nucleotides: TGTGCCAAAACCCCACGGACAGGGGGCTGGGGCTACACCTTC. It codes for CAKTPRTGGWGYTF.

The chain links TRBV30 to TRBJ1-4; D is uncertain. Trimming stripped 3 bases from V and 5 bases from J, with 4 bases between. From germline, CDR1 is GTSNPN and CDR2 SVGIG (reference sequence). This CDR3 is 11 amino acids long. The DNA of the CDR3 is TGTGCCTGGAGACGGAATGAAAAACTGTTTTTT. Protein: CAWRRNEKLFF.

This clone has a single count. The CDR3 DNA follows: TGTGCTAGTGGTTTGGGGGACAGAACTTATGGCTACACCTTC. This gives the protein CASGLGDRTYGYTF. The chain joins TRBV12-5 to TRBJ1-2; TRBD1 aligns across 7 bases. V lost 1 base, J lost 5 bases, and 4 bases stayed unmatched. The CDR3 runs 14 residues. Germline V gene sequence: CDR1 LGHNT, CDR2 FRNRAP.

This chain joins TRBV7-9 and TRBJ2-7, with D perhaps TRBD2 (6 bases). The length of the CDR3 is 16 residues. The V end was cut by 1 base, the J end by 3 bases, with 16 bases between. Germline V gene lookup returns CDR1 SEHNR and CDR2 FQNEAQ (reference sequence). The CDR3 spells CASSLGWIAARYEQYF. The CDR3 bases are TGTGCCAGCAGCTTAGGTTGGATAGCGGCCCGCTACGAGCAGTACTTC.

This clone occurred a few times. The chain joins TRBV6-4 to TRBJ2-5; 11 nucleotides agree with TRBD2. The CDR3 length is 19 residues. V shed 2 bases and J 1 base; nucleotides not matched to a gene: 12. Germline values: CDR1 MRHNA, CDR2 SNTAGT. The CDR3 reads CASSDPRASGRFGQETQYF. As DNA, the CDR3 is TGTGCCAGCAGTGACCCCCGGGCTAGCGGGAGGTTCGGCCAAGAGACCCAGTACTTC.

The gene calls are TRBV6-1 and TRBJ1-2; unclear D gene. The CDR3 contains 16 residues. Germline V lookup: CDR1 MNHNS, CDR2 SASEGT. Between the trimmed V and J ends, which lost 2 bases and 2 bases, there was a span of 15 bases. DNA of the CDR3: TGTGCCAGCAGTGAAATCCGCCCACGGTTCAACTATGGCTACACCTTC. This encodes CASSEIRPRFNYGYTF.

This rearrangement joins TRBV7-8 to TRBJ2-1; D remains ambiguous. CDR3 length: 13 residues. Germline V gene lookup returns CDR1 SGHVS and CDR2 FQNEAQ. Trimming cost V 1 base and J 8 bases, with 9 bases left between them. This CDR3 reads CASSLDNLDEQFF. CDR3 coding DNA: TGTGCCAGCAGCTTAGATAATCTTGATGAGCAGTTCTTC. The full variable domain, with the rest looked up from reference TRBV7-8 and TRBJ2-1, is GAGVSQSPRYKVAKRGQDVALRCDPISGHVSLFWYQQALGQGPEFLTYFQNEAQLDKSGLPSDRFFAERPEGSVSTLKIQRTQQEDSAVYLCASSLDNLDEQFFGPGTRLTVL.

The CDR3 loop reads CASSPGTGGHNEQFF. For the CDR3, the DNA is TGTGCCAGTAGTCCCGGGACAGGTGGCCACAATGAGCAGTTCTTC. The V gene is TRBV19, the J gene TRBJ2-1, with 8 bases identical to TRBD1. Per germline, CDR1 LNHDA and CDR2 SQIVND (reference sequence). The CDR3 is 15 amino acids. V shed 5 bases, J shed 5 bases, and the junction held 8 bases outside the gene matches.

This chain uses TRBV4-2 with TRBJ2-2; 14 nucleotides align to TRBD2. In germline, CDR1 is LGHNA, CDR2 YNFKEQ. With V trimmed by 4 bases and J by 1 base, 2 bases remained unmatched. The CDR3 length is 17 residues. The CDR3 protein is CASSLGLAGGNTGELFF. CDR3 coding DNA: TGTGCCAGCAGCCTTGGACTAGCGGGAGGGAACACCGGGGAGCTGTTTTTT.